The rows below give T cell receptor beta chains drawn from one sample of a study of shared clonotypes between healthy human individuals. The method was immunoSEQ multiplex PCR; TCRdb's version includes in-frame clones alone and lacks a portion of them. The sample records about 2.4 million clones, roughly 93% being singletons. The sequencing input was naive CD4+ T cells from PBMCs. These receptor sequences come from a man younger than 35 in good health. Some clones in this sample may be carry-over from other donors' samples. Both conserved end residues are part of each CDR3. The D gene is left open where the match is weak. Clone size is not always given. Where it is, it says once, few, many or a class for expanded clones.

TRBD1	TRBV5-6	TRBJ2-7	.	CASSLSRDRGYEQYF	TGTGCCAGCAGCTTGAGTAGAGACAGGGGATACGAGCAGTACTTC
TRBD1	TRBV6-6	TRBJ1-5	.	CASSYRGTGPQPQHF	TGTGCCAGCAGTTACCGGGGGACAGGGCCTCAGCCCCAGCATTTT
.	TRBV30	TRBJ2-2	.	CAWTVSFTGELFF	TGTGCCTGGACCGTGTCGTTTACCGGGGAGCTGTTTTTT
TRBD1	TRBV6-6	TRBJ1-2	few	CASWRTGTYGYTF	TGTGCCAGCTGGCGGACAGGAACATATGGCTACACCTTC
TRBD2	TRBV7-9	TRBJ2-3	.	CASGSGRAPDTQYF	TGTGCCAGTGGCAGCGGGAGGGCCCCTGATACGCAGTATTTT
TRBD1	TRBV30	TRBJ2-7	.	CAWSGLKGALYEQYF	TGTGCCTGGAGTGGGTTGAAGGGGGCACTCTACGAGCAGTACTTC
TRBD1	TRBV7-9	TRBJ1-5	.	CASSLQGAHNQPQHF	TGTGCCAGCAGCTTACAGGGGGCTCACAATCAGCCCCAGCATTTT
.	TRBV5-1	TRBJ1-4	.	CASSFGELDEKLFF	TGCGCCAGCAGCTTCGGGGAGCTGGATGAAAAACTGTTTTTT
.	TRBV6-6	TRBJ1-1	.	CASSYWGRDTEAFF	TGTGCCAGCAGTTACTGGGGCAGGGACACTGAAGCTTTCTTT
.	TRBV5-1	TRBJ1-2	.	CASSFLQDTGNYGYTF	TGCGCCAGCAGCTTCCTACAGGACACGGGCAACTATGGCTACACCTTC
TRBD1	TRBV28	TRBJ2-7	.	CASTGTGAYEQYF	TGTGCCAGCACCGGGACAGGCGCCTACGAGCAGTACTTC
TRBD1	TRBV5-1	TRBJ2-1	.	CASSFRAGTGHNEQFF	TGCGCCAGCAGCTTCAGGGCCGGGACAGGCCACAATGAGCAGTTCTTC
.	TRBV2	TRBJ1-1	.	CASKSKGMNTEAFF	TGTGCCAGCAAGTCAAAGGGGATGAACACTGAAGCTTTCTTT
.	TRBV11-3	TRBJ1-1	.	CASSFGDRTEAFF	TGTGCCAGCAGCTTTGGTGACAGGACTGAAGCTTTCTTT
TRBD2	TRBV28	TRBJ2-7	once	CASRTAGGPDEQYF	TGTGCCAGCCGGACGGCGGGAGGGCCCGACGAGCAGTACTTC
.	TRBV23-1	TRBJ1-3	.	CASSQSVQGPPSSGNTIYF	TGCGCCAGCAGTCAATCGGTCCAGGGCCCTCCCTCCTCTGGAAACACCATATATTTT
.	TRBV28	TRBJ1-2	.	CASSPPGATNYGYTF	TGTGCCAGCAGTCCCCCCGGCGCAACTAACTATGGCTACACCTTC
TRBD2	TRBV7-9	TRBJ2-3	.	CASSLSGKRADTQYF	TGTGCCAGCAGCTTAAGCGGGAAACGGGCAGATACGCAGTATTTT
TRBD1	TRBV6-1	TRBJ2-6	.	CASSESYRAGGLSGANVLTF	TGTGCCAGCAGTGAAAGTTATAGGGCAGGGGGCTTATCTGGGGCCAACGTCCTGACTTTC
TRBD1	TRBV28	TRBJ2-2	.	CASSSFRDRGPGELFF	TGTGCCAGCAGTTCGTTCCGGGACAGGGGGCCCGGGGAGCTGTTTTTT
TRBD2	TRBV5-1	TRBJ2-2	.	CASSLGPIAGDSTGELFF	TGCGCCAGCAGCTTGGGACCAATAGCGGGGGATAGCACCGGGGAGCTGTTTTTT
TRBD2	TRBV7-9	TRBJ2-5	.	CASSFASGVQETQYF	TGTGCCAGCAGCTTTGCTAGCGGGGTCCAAGAGACCCAGTACTTC
.	TRBV4-3	TRBJ2-7	.	CASSQGGPDEQYF	TGCGCCAGCAGCCAAGGGGGACCGGACGAGCAGTACTTC
.	TRBV6-4	TRBJ2-1	.	CASSDRGIGDWSYNEQFF	TGTGCCAGCAGTGACCGGGGCATAGGGGACTGGTCCTACAATGAGCAGTTCTTC
.	TRBV19	TRBJ2-1	.	CASSIRPPNEQFF	TGTGCCAGTAGTATCAGACCCCCCAATGAGCAGTTCTTC
.	TRBV9	TRBJ2-1	.	CASSAGPAGQSTEQFF	TGTGCCAGCAGCGCGGGCCCGGCTGGTCAATCCACTGAGCAGTTCTTC
.	TRBV7-9	TRBJ1-2	.	CASSLGPTNNYGYTF	TGTGCCAGCAGCTTGGGGCCCACGAATAACTATGGCTACACCTTC
.	TRBV28	TRBJ2-1	.	CASRGWSALSYNEQFF	TGTGCCAGCAGGGGGTGGTCCGCCTTATCCTACAATGAGCAGTTCTTC
TRBD2	TRBV5-1	TRBJ2-5	.	CASSVGLAGGRETQYF	TGCGCCAGCAGCGTAGGACTAGCGGGAGGTAGAGAGACCCAGTACTTC
.	TRBV28	TRBJ2-1	.	CASSSHSGQSYNEQFF	TGTGCCAGCAGTTCACACAGCGGGCAGTCCTACAATGAGCAGTTCTTC
.	TRBV7-2	TRBJ2-7	.	CASSFRASHEQYF	TGTGCCAGCAGCTTCCGCGCTAGCCACGAGCAGTACTTC
.	TRBV2	TRBJ2-3	.	CASTSGGIGTQYF	TGTGCCAGCACCAGTGGGGGTATCGGTACGCAGTATTTT
.	TRBV28	TRBJ2-3	.	CASSTNLRDRGDTQYF	TGTGCCAGCAGTACCAACCTCCGGGACCGAGGGGATACGCAGTATTTT
TRBD2	TRBV6-6	TRBJ2-3	.	CASSSPSGPRDTQYF	TGTGCCAGCAGTTCACCTAGCGGTCCAAGGGATACGCAGTATTTT
.	TRBV15	TRBJ1-5	few	CATSRQKRGEAGVLSQPQHF	TGTGCCACCAGCAGGCAAAAGCGGGGAGAGGCGGGAGTTCTCTCTCAGCCCCAGCATTTT
TRBD1	TRBV5-1	TRBJ2-7	.	CASSLAQTGLSSYEQYF	TGCGCCAGCAGCTTGGCCCAGACAGGGCTAAGCTCCTACGAGCAGTACTTC
TRBD2	TRBV28	TRBJ2-1	.	CASRTSGTMTQFF	TGTGCCAGTCGGACTAGCGGTACAATGACGCAGTTCTTC
TRBD2	TRBV5-1	TRBJ2-3	.	CASSLGGLADTQYF	TGCGCCAGCAGCTTGGGGGGACTAGCGGATACGCAGTATTTT
.	TRBV30	TRBJ1-2	.	CAWSVSLGVYGYTF	TGTGCCTGGAGTGTATCATTGGGGGTGTATGGCTACACCTTC
TRBD1	TRBV27	TRBJ1-1	.	CASTPNRDRGDTEAFF	TGTGCCAGCACCCCAAATAGGGACAGGGGTGACACTGAAGCTTTCTTT